Below, 24 T cell receptor beta chains from the same sample are listed, as sequenced in a study of vaccination effects on CD4 cells after COVID-19. Measured with immunoSEQ multiplex PCR; TCRdb has only the in-frame clones, and not every one. Of 25,000 to 35,000 clones listed, about 83% are singletons. Antigen-specific CD4+ T cells expanded by the ViraFEST assay with viral peptide pools were then sequenced. Cells that had been cultured for 10 days were the source of isolated CD4+ T cells. Each participant was given two doses of one vaccine (BNT162b2 or mRNA-1273). No antigen is known for these receptors. The sequences come from CD4+ T cells from PBMCs cultured with HCoV-NL63 spike peptides, collected after COVID-19 vaccination. The receptors were gathered from a human donor who received a COVID-19 vaccine. Some clones in this sample may be carry-over from other donors' samples.

The rearrangement joins TRBV20-1 to TRBJ2-7; the match to TRBD1 covers 10 bases. The length of the CDR3 is 14 residues. The germline V gene encodes CDR1 DFQATT and CDR2 SNEGSKA (reference sequence). J lost 4 bases, V lost 3 bases, and 6 bases had no gene match. In DNA, the CDR3 is TGCAGTGCTAGTCGGACAGGGGGTGGTTACGAGCAGTACGTC. This codes for CSASRTGGGYEQYV.

The rearrangement links TRBV5-1 to TRBJ1-2; 8 bases are a match to TRBD1. Germline trimming cut 4 bases from V and 4 bases from J; bases unmatched to any gene: 12. The CDR3 consists of 16 residues. Germline V gene lookup returns CDR1 SGHRS and CDR2 YFSETQ. CDR3 sequence (DNA): TGCGCCAGCAGCCAGACGACAGGGGCCTCCATCTATGGCTACACCTTC. Its protein product is CASSQTTGASIYGYTF.

The rearrangement uses TRBV28 and TRBJ2-5; 10 bases fit TRBD1. The CDR3 spans 14 residues. Germline values: CDR1 MDHEN, CDR2 SYDVKM. V trimming: 6 bases; J trimming: 5 bases; junction bases outside the gene matches: 6. The DNA of the CDR3 is TGTGCCAGCAGGGGGACAGGGGCATGGGAGACCCAGTACTTC. Its translation: CASRGTGAWETQYF.

The rearrangement uses TRBV25-1 and TRBJ1-1, with a possible D match to TRBD1 (6 bases). The CDR3 loop spans 14 amino acids. The germline CDR1 and CDR2 sequences are MGHDK and SYGVNS. V shed 3 bases and J shed 1 base, with 9 bases lying between them. CDR3 DNA sequence: TGTGCCAGCAGTGACCTGGGACAGAACACTGAAGCTTTCTTT. It encodes CASSDLGQNTEAFF.

The chain has TRBV29-1 and TRBJ2-1; 9 nucleotides agree with TRBD1. Germline-derived CDR1 and CDR2 are SQVTM and ANQGSEA. The CDR3 has 13 amino acids. Trimming cost V 6 bases and J 5 bases; bases outside gene matches: 5. The CDR3 is CSVPGQGNNEQFF. CDR3 nucleotides: TGCAGCGTACCGGGACAGGGTAACAATGAGCAGTTCTTC.

The genes are TRBV18 and TRBJ1-4; 9 bases map to TRBD1. The length of the CDR3 is 14 residues. Trimming at V came to 3 bases and at J to 6 bases, leaving 2 bases not matched to a gene. The germline V gene has CDR1 KGHSH and CDR2 LQKENI. CDR3: CASSPTGGDEKLFF. CDR3 coding DNA: TGTGCCAGCTCACCGACAGGGGGTGATGAAAAACTGTTTTTT.

The chain joins TRBV7-9 to TRBJ1-1; D may be TRBD1 (5 bases). Trimming stripped 1 base from V and 6 bases from J, with 9 bases between. The germline V gene has CDR1 SEHNR and CDR2 FQNEAQ (reference sequence). This CDR3 region has 13 residues. The CDR3: CASSLEAGPEAFF. The CDR3 nucleotides read TGTGCCAGCAGCTTAGAGGCGGGGCCTGAAGCTTTCTTT.

DNA for the CDR3: TGTGCCAGCAGCCCACCGGGACACGGGACCTATGGCTACACCTTC. Its translation: CASSPPGHGTYGYTF. The V gene is TRBV11-1, the J gene TRBJ1-2; D is possibly TRBD1 (6 bases). Germline CDR1 SGHAT, CDR2 FQDESV (reference sequence). The V and J ends lost 5 bases and 4 bases respectively, with 17 bases between them. This CDR3 spans 15 amino acids.

The chain links TRBV29-1 to TRBJ1-4; D not resolved. This CDR3 spans 12 amino acids. Germline-derived CDR1 and CDR2 are SQVTM and ANQGSEA. V lost 7 bases to trimming and J lost 4 bases, with 10 bases between them. The CDR3 DNA is TGCAGCGCTGGGGTTGGTAATGAAAAACTGTTTTTT. It translates to CSAGVGNEKLFF.

J is TRBJ1-5 and V is TRBV30, with D unclear. V was shortened by 4 bases and J by 1 base, with 11 bases between the two germline ends. Germline values: CDR1 GTSNPN, CDR2 SVGIG (reference sequence). There are 14 residues in the CDR3. DNA of the CDR3: TGTGCCTGGACCGGCGGAAGGAGCAATCAGCCCCAGCATTTT. The encoded protein is CAWTGGRSNQPQHF. Supplemented by reference TRBV30 and TRBJ1-5, the full variable domain reads SQTIHQWPATLVQPVGSPLSLECTVEGTSNPNLYWYRQAAGRGLQLLFYSVGIGQISSEVPQNLSASRPQDRQFILSSKKLLLSDSGFYLCAWTGGRSNQPQHFGDGTRLSIL.

The J gene is TRBJ2-3, the V gene TRBV18; D perhaps matches TRBD2 (7 bases). V lost 6 bases and J 4 bases, leaving 17 bases between the germline ends. This CDR3 region has 15 residues. CDR1 is KGHSH, CDR2 LQKENI, per germline. DNA for the CDR3: TGTGCCAGCTCCCCTCGGGGGGCAAAGGCAGATACGCAGTATTTT. Its protein is CASSPRGAKADTQYF.

The count of this clone is one. The chain recombines TRBV5-4 with TRBJ1-3, with TRBD1 matching 10 bases. Per germline, CDR1 SGHNT and CDR2 YYREEE (reference sequence). With V trimmed by 2 bases and J by 2 bases, 4 bases remained unmatched. The CDR3 spans 16 residues. For the CDR3, the DNA is TGTGCCAGCAGCTTCGTCGACAGGGGGCCTGGAAACACCATATATTTT. Amino acids: CASSFVDRGPGNTIYF.

This clone was seen a few times. This chain uses TRBV30 with TRBJ1-2; 7 nucleotides align to TRBD1. Losses at the gene ends were 3 bases for V and 7 bases for J; bases not matched to a gene: 5. CDR3 size: 12 residues. CDR1 is GTSNPN and CDR2 is SVGIG in the germline V gene (reference sequence). This CDR3 reads CAWRGTAGGYTF. CDR3 in DNA: TGTGCCTGGAGAGGGACAGCGGGTGGCTACACCTTC. Supplemented by reference TRBV30 and TRBJ1-2, the full variable domain reads SQTIHQWPATLVQPVGSPLSLECTVEGTSNPNLYWYRQAAGRGLQLLFYSVGIGQISSEVPQNLSASRPQDRQFILSSKKLLLSDSGFYLCAWRGTAGGYTFGSGTRLTVV.

CDR3 residues: CASSQMPGGFDEQFF. As DNA, the CDR3 is TGTGCCAGCAGCCAGATGCCAGGGGGCTTCGATGAGCAGTTCTTC. This rearrangement joins TRBV3-1 (or the pseudogene TRBV3-2) to TRBJ2-1, with 8 bases identical to TRBD1. Germline-derived CDR1 and CDR2 are LGHDT and YNNKEL (reference sequence). V dropped 3 bases and J dropped 8; count of bases not matched to a gene: 9. CDR3 length: 15 amino acids.

The chain couples TRBV5-5 to TRBJ2-1; no clear D gene. The CDR3 covers 15 residues. V lost 0 bases, J lost 0 bases, and 7 bases lay in between. Germline lookup yields CDR1 SGHKS and CDR2 YYEKEE (reference sequence). The CDR3 DNA sequence: TGTGCCAGCAGCTTGGAGGCGAGCTCCTACAATGAGCAGTTCTTC. Encoded protein: CASSLEASSYNEQFF.

This clone occurred a few times. The chain recombines TRBV4-1 with TRBJ2-7; TRBD1 aligns across 8 bases. The V gene's germline CDR1 is MGHRA and CDR2 YSYEKL. The V segment lost 3 bases and the J segment 4 bases; nucleotides outside the gene matches: 5. The CDR3 loop spans 14 amino acids. The CDR3 nucleotides read TGCGCCAGCAGCCATCGACAGGGGTTATACGAGCAGTACGTC. The encoded protein is CASSHRQGLYEQYV.

The V gene is TRBV24-1, the J gene TRBJ1-5; D possibly corresponds to TRBD1 (5 bases). This CDR3 has 15 residues. CDR1 KGHDR and CDR2 SFDVKD come from the germline V gene. Trimming removed 2 bases at V and 6 bases at J, with 13 bases between. The CDR3 region has the DNA TGTGCCACCAGTGATTCCCGACGGGGGACTCAGCCCCAGCATTTT. The encoded protein is CATSDSRRGTQPQHF.

This clone has only one observation. The CDR3 is CASTLRGYRTDTQYF. The CDR3 DNA is TGTGCCAGCACCCTCAGGGGATACCGCACAGATACGCAGTATTTT. This chain connects TRBV6-5 to TRBJ2-3, with D tentatively TRBD1 (6 bases). CDR1 is MNHEY and CDR2 is SVGAGI in the germline V gene. Between the trimmed V and J ends, which lost 7 bases and 1 base, there was a span of 15 bases. There are 15 residues in the CDR3.

The chain has TRBV12-5 and TRBJ1-2; 9 bases are shared with TRBD1. Unmatched junction bases numbered 9, after V lost 0 bases and J lost 7 bases. This CDR3 is built from 16 residues. Germline CDR1 is LGHNT and CDR2 is FRNRAP. The CDR3 reads CASGLVPGQGISGYTF. The CDR3 DNA reads as TGTGCTAGTGGTTTGGTACCAGGACAGGGGATAAGTGGCTACACCTTC.

The chain has TRBV23-1 and TRBJ2-5, with 11 bases lining up with TRBD2. TRBV23-1 is an ORF, with its function uncertain. Unmatched junction bases numbered 7, after V lost 2 bases and J lost 2 bases. The CDR3 extends over 17 amino acids. The CDR3 loop is CASSQARLAGGQETQYF. As DNA, the CDR3 is TGCGCCAGCAGTCAAGCCCGGCTAGCGGGGGGACAAGAGACCCAGTACTTC.

The V gene is TRBV7-2, the J gene TRBJ2-5; 10 bases line up with TRBD1. The CDR3 spans 18 residues. V trimming: 4 bases; J trimming: 4 bases; junction bases outside the gene matches: 15. Germline V gene lookup returns CDR1 SGHTA and CDR2 FQGNSA. In nucleotides, the CDR3 is TGTGCCAGCAGCTCCCGGGCGGCGGGACAGGGGCCGAGAGAGACCCAGTACTTC. Protein sequence: CASSSRAAGQGPRETQYF.

The chain couples TRBV19 to TRBJ2-2; D is ambiguous. The germline V and J ends were trimmed by 5 bases and 4 bases, with 8 bases remaining between them. Per the germline V gene, CDR1 is LNHDA and CDR2 is SQIVND (reference sequence). The CDR3 runs 13 residues. CDR3: CASSSSVTGELFF. CDR3 bases: TGTGCCAGTAGTTCCTCGGTCACCGGGGAGCTGTTTTTT.

This chain uses TRBV4-1 with TRBJ2-5, with 8 nucleotides matching TRBD2. The trim removed 1 base at V and 5 bases at J, leaving 6 bases unmatched. Germline lookup yields CDR1 MGHRA and CDR2 YSYEKL. CDR3 length: 15 residues. CDR3 coding DNA: TGCGCCAGCAGCCAAGTCGGGACTAGTCGGGAGACCCAGTACTTC. Protein: CASSQVGTSRETQYF.

This clone came up a few times. The chain uses TRBV12-3 or TRBV12-4 and TRBJ2-6, with D hard to call. Deletions cut 6 bases from V and 0 bases from J, with 3 bases between. This CDR3 is built from 13 residues. CDR3 in amino acids: CASSPSGANVLTF. The CDR3 DNA follows: TGTGCCAGCAGCCCCTCTGGGGCCAACGTCCTGACTTTC.